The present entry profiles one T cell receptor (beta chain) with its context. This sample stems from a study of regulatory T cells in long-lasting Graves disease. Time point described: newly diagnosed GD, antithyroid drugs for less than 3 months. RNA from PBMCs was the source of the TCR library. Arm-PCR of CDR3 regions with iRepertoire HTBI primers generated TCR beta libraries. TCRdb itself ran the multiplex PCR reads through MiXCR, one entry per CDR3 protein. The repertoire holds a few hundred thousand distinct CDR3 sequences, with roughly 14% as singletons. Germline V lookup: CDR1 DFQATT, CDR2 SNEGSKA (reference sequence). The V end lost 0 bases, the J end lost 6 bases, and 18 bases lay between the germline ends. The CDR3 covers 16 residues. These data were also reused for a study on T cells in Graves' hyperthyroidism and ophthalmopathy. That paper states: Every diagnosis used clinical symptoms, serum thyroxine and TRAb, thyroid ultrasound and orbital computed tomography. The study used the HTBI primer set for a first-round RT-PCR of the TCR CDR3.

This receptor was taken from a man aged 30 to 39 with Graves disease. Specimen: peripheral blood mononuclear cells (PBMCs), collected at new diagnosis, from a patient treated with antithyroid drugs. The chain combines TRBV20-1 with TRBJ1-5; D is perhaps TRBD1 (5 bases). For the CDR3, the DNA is TGCAGTGCTAGAGATAGGAGGCAGGGAATGAGTCAGCCCCAGCATTTT. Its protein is CSARDRRQGMSQPQHF.